The sequence of this T cell receptor (beta chain) was determined in a study of blood T cells in healthy people across ages. Findings of the study overall: Higher naive T cell percentage went strongly together with higher TCR beta diversity.

V was cut by 5 bases and J by 4 bases, with 22 bases left in between. Germline CDR1 reads MNHNS; CDR2 reads SASEGT. This CDR3 comprises 17 residues. Next came a second PCR, run for about 6 to 12 cycles, which used a sample-barcoded 5' primer along with a J-beta primer mix. TCRdb recomputed calls from the 5' RACE reads with MiXCR, one row per CDR3 protein. Among 650,000 to 1,000,000 distinct CDR3 sequences listed, more than 35% were seen once. This clonotype has a handful of counts. No antigen is known for it. This clonotype originated in an elderly man in good health. Sequenced sample: blood. V usage is TRBV6-1 and J usage is TRBJ2-3; D might be TRBD2 (5 bases). The CDR3 DNA follows: TGTGCCAGCAGTCTAAGCCGGGGAAATGGCCACCCAGATACGCAGTATTTT. As protein: CASSLSRGNGHPDTQYF.